These 10 T cell receptor beta chains were sequenced from one sample in a study of OX40 agonist ivuxolimab in advanced cancers. The repertoire was sequenced with immunoSEQ multiplex PCR; TCRdb's copy has only in-frame clones and lacks some. Among 80,000 or so clones listed, about 93% were seen once. The sequencing here drew on CD4+ or CD8+ T cells sorted from blood, taken in a trial of the OX40 agonist ivuxolimab. These receptors were obtained from an adult with an advanced solid tumor such as melanoma, head and neck, liver or kidney cancer.

V is TRBV18 and J is TRBJ1-5; TRBD1 is a possible D gene (5 bases). The CDR3 has 13 amino acids. Trimming shortened V by 2 bases and J by 7 bases, and 9 bases separated the two germline ends. Looked up from germline, CDR1 is KGHSH and CDR2 is LQKENI. CDR3 coding DNA: TGTGCCAGCTCACCAGGGGACGAACAGCCCCAGCATTTT. Its translation is CASSPGDEQPQHF.

V and J are TRBV10-3 and TRBJ1-1; 7 bases are a match to TRBD1. The germline gives CDR1 ENHRY, CDR2 SYGVKD. Germline trimming cut 4 bases from V and 2 bases from J; bases unmatched to any gene: 1. CDR3 length equals 13 residues. Here the CDR3 reads CAISGQGNTEAFF. CDR3 DNA: TGTGCCATCAGTGGACAGGGTAACACTGAAGCTTTCTTT.

The gene calls are TRBV6-6 and TRBJ2-5; D unresolved. The DNA end is a closer match to TRBJ2-7, so the J assignment may be wrong. This CDR3 comprises 13 residues. Per germline, CDR1 MNHNY and CDR2 SVGAGI (reference sequence). CDR3 protein: CASSYAMVNEQYF. CDR3 bases: TGTGCCAGCAGTTACGCTATGGTAAACGAGCAGTACTTC.

The chain has TRBV28 and TRBJ1-5; D not resolved. Germline V gene data show CDR1 as MDHEN and CDR2 as SYDVKM. The V end was cut by 4 bases, the J end by 0 bases, with 4 bases between. This CDR3 has 13 amino acids. CDR3 in amino acids: CASSSPSNQPQHF. Here the CDR3 DNA reads TGTGCCAGCAGTTCCCCTAGCAATCAGCCCCAGCATTTT.

J is TRBJ1-4 and V is TRBV6-5, with unresolved D. V was cut by 6 bases and J by 6 bases, with 11 bases left in between. Germline CDR1 is MNHEY and CDR2 is SVGAGI. The length of the CDR3 is 13 residues. CDR3 loop: CASRPGGDEKLFF. The CDR3 DNA reads as TGTGCCAGCAGGCCGGGCGGTGATGAAAAACTGTTTTTT.

The rearrangement joins TRBV5-8 to TRBJ1-1; possibly TRBD1 for D (6 bases). This CDR3 contains 14 residues. Germline V lookup: CDR1 SGHTS, CDR2 YDEGEE. Deletions cut 4 bases from V and 5 bases from J, with 15 bases between. CDR3 amino acids: CASSQIPGATEAFF. The DNA for the CDR3 is TGTGCCAGCAGCCAAATCCCAGGGGCTACTGAAGCTTTCTTT.

This chain links TRBV28 with TRBJ2-5; 9 bases match TRBD1. Germline V gives CDR1 MDHEN, CDR2 SYDVKM. V shed 4 bases and J 5 bases; nucleotides not matched to a gene: 8. This CDR3 contains 15 residues. In DNA, the CDR3 is TGTGCCAGCAGTTCCCGGACAGGGGCCTACGAGACCCAGTACTTC. Translating it yields CASSSRTGAYETQYF.

In this sample, this clone turned up once. The V and J genes are TRBV6-5 and TRBJ1-4, with D possibly TRBD1 on 5 matching bases. The V gene lost 5 bases and the J gene lost 5 bases, with 12 bases spanning the gap. This CDR3 contains 14 residues. CDR1 and CDR2 (germline): MNHEY, SVGAGI. CDR3 in amino acids: CASSQTVQNEKLFF. CDR3 nucleotides: TGTGCCAGCAGTCAGACAGTCCAAAATGAAAAACTGTTTTTT.

This chain links TRBV30 with TRBJ1-2; the D is unclear. Trimming left V 7 bases short and J 4 bases short, with 13 bases between. CDR3 length: 12 amino acids. Germline CDR1 and CDR2: GTSNPN and SVGIG (reference sequence). This chain's CDR3 is CALKNRPYGYTF. CDR3 in DNA: TGTGCCTTAAAAAATCGGCCCTATGGCTACACCTTC.

The chain uses TRBV5-1 and TRBJ1-5, with 8 bases matching TRBD1. The CDR3 consists of 15 residues. Germline CDR1 reads SGHRS; CDR2 reads YFSETQ. J was trimmed by 7 bases and V by 7 bases; bases with no gene match: 13. The CDR3 coding sequence is TGCGCCAGCTCGCCGGGACAGGAAATCGGGCAGCCCCAGCATTTT. This encodes CASSPGQEIGQPQHF.